The rows below give T cell receptor beta chains drawn from one sample of a study of T cell changes during pregnancy in multiple sclerosis. Profiled with immunoSEQ multiplex PCR; TCRdb holds only in-frame clones, not every one. The data show 40,000 to 50,000 clones, 85% to 95% seen once. Sample: CD4+ T cells from peripheral blood mononuclear cells, taken in the third trimester of pregnancy. These receptors were obtained from a female donor with multiple sclerosis, enrolled in a pregnancy study. CDR3s include the opening cysteine and the closing phenylalanine or tryptophan. Clone size, where shown, is once, few, many, or a class for clones that have expanded.

TRBJ2-6	.	TRBV7-9	CASSLVGKGRSGANVLTF
TRBJ2-3	once	TRBV2	CASSQLAGGPSGTDTQYF
TRBJ2-1	.	TRBV15	CATSEYNEQFF
TRBJ1-5	.	TRBV27	CASSVSKNQPQHF
TRBJ2-5	.	TRBV11-3	CASSPGGSQETQYF
TRBJ1-1	.	TRBV11-2	CASSLVPGTEAFF
TRBJ2-3	few	TRBV7-3	CASSSFGGSTDTQYF
TRBJ1-1	.	TRBV2	CASSDAEMNTEAFF
TRBJ1-3	.	TRBV18	CASSPDAGGNTIYF
TRBJ2-7	.	TRBV19	CATGTGTSGMVQYF
TRBJ1-1	.	TRBV5-1	CASSLNTEAFF
TRBJ2-7	once	TRBV5-4	CASSLGGQLEQYF
TRBJ1-1	.	TRBV27	CASRRDRSNAEAFF
TRBJ2-3	.	TRBV5-1	CASRTGVPTSGRSDTQYF
.	.	TRBV2	CASGQGRGGEQYF
TRBJ2-1	.	TRBV7-3	CASSFNRDREQFF
TRBJ2-7	.	TRBV6-5	CASSYSDKSDEQYF
TRBJ1-1	.	TRBV5-1	CASSSNIQTGYTEAFF
TRBJ2-7	.	TRBV28	CASRPTSGGSYEQYF
TRBJ1-5	.	TRBV7-6	CASSLGGQLSNQPQHF
TRBJ2-1	.	TRBV4-3	CASSQDTPGLGSSNEQFF
TRBJ1-6	few	TRBV5-5	CASSLTGGDSNSPLHF
TRBJ1-1	.	TRBV5-1	CASSLDGGNTEAFF
TRBJ2-7	.	TRBV28	CASSTTGPYEQYF
TRBJ2-7	.	TRBV4-1	CASSEPGQGYEQYF
TRBJ2-3	.	TRBV7-2	CASSLTGLAIGDTQYF
TRBJ2-1	.	TRBV20-1	CSATVYNEQFF
TRBJ2-4	.	TRBV9	CASSVASGGLAKNIQYF
TRBJ1-6	.	TRBV30	CAWKTQGQANSPLHF
TRBJ2-6	.	TRBV29-1	CSVRDSALGANVLTF
TRBJ1-5	.	TRBV7-2	CASSPMTGSSNQPQHF
TRBJ1-1	.	TRBV14	CASSPVRGFTEAFF
TRBJ1-3	.	TRBV7-2	CASSSRDSRGNTIYF
TRBJ1-4	.	TRBV6-5	CASSYESGNEKLFF
TRBJ2-7	.	TRBV7-2	CASSPQAGSAYEQYF
TRBJ2-6	.	TRBV6-6	CASSYSPSSGANVLTF
TRBJ2-3	.	TRBV4-1	CASSQSSGVNTDTQYF
TRBJ2-1	.	TRBV5-4	CASSFGQSSYNEQFF
TRBJ1-3	once	TRBV18	CASSSTGGFGNTIYF
TRBJ1-1	.	TRBV5-4	CASSLAGQSEAFF
TRBJ2-1	.	TRBV7-2	CASSFFLVGALNEQFF
TRBJ1-2	.	TRBV5-1	CASSLAGDYGYTF